This T cell receptor (beta chain) was captured by sequencing in a study of Ad26.COV2.S vaccination and SARS-CoV-2 variants. Background on the study: The Ad26.COV2.S arm of the COV1001 trial was where the donor was placed. Recipients of Ad26.COV2.S got it intramuscularly, once or twice 56 days apart.

Trimming stripped 3 bases from V and 6 bases from J, with 4 bases between. This CDR3 is built from 11 residues. In germline, CDR1 is SGHDN, CDR2 FVKESK. Sequencing was performed with immunoSEQ multiplex PCR; in TCRdb, only in-frame clones are kept and a portion is missing. Of some 350,000 clones in the sample, about 85% are singletons; the top ten hold roughly 3.3%. Treatment indicated: about 20 received Ad26.COV2.S at low or high dose, single or two shots; 5 received placebo; per-sample allocation not given. Vaccine and placebo recipients were sampled on day 63 after the first injection. At a Boston site, the person donating was an adult of 18-55 years.

The specimen was peripheral blood, collected in a trial of Ad26.COV2.S vaccine versus placebo. The gene calls are TRBV14 and TRBJ2-3; no definite D call. This clonotype originated in a person aged 18 to 65 who received the Ad26.COV2.S COVID-19 vaccine or a placebo. The CDR3 is CASSHGDTQYF. In DNA, the CDR3 is TGTGCCAGCAGCCATGGGGATACGCAGTATTTT.